Reported below is one T cell receptor beta chain. The sample comes from a study of cytomegalovirus exposure and HLA in healthy donors. Germline V gene sequence: CDR1 MDHEN, CDR2 SYDVKM. Trimming shortened V by 7 bases and J by 2 bases, and 18 bases separated the two germline ends. The CDR3 contains 15 residues. The PCR was carried out with 60 Vbeta primers and 13 Jbeta primers. Here immunoSEQ multiplex PCR was the method, and the copy in TCRdb shows in-frame clones only, minus some. The sample records some 130,000 clones, about 75% being singletons. Sequencing was performed on PBMCs. The rearrangement uses TRBV28 and TRBJ2-7; weak D call: TRBD1 (6 bases). The sequence was collected from a woman aged 40 to 50 in good health and CMV-seronegative. CDR3 in DNA: TGTGCCAGCAATCCGCAGGGGACCGTACCCTACGAGCAGTACTTC. Translating gives CASNPQGTVPYEQYF. The whole variable domain, filled in from reference TRBV28 and TRBJ2-7, reads DVKVTQSSRYLVKRTGEKVFLECVQDMDHENMFWYRQDPGLGLRLIYFSYDVKMKEKGDIPEGYSVSREKKERFSLILESASTNQTSMYLCASNPQGTVPYEQYFGPGTRLTVT.